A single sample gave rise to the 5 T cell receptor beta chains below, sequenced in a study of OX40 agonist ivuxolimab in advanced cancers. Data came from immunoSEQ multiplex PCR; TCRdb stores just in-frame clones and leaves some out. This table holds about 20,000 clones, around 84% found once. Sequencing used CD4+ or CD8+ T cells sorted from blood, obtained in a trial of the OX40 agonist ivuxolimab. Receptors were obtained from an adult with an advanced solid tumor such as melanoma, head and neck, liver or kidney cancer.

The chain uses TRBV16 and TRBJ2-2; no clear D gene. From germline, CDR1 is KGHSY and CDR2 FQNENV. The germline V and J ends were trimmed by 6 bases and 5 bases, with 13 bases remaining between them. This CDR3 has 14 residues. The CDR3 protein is CASSLAWGTGELFF. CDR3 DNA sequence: TGTGCCAGCAGTCTCGCTTGGGGAACCGGGGAGCTGTTTTTT.

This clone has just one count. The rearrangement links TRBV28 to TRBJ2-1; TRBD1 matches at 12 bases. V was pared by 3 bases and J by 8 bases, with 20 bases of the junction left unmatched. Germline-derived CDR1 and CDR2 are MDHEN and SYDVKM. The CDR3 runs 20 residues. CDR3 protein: CASSFLLPPSSGQGAYEQFF. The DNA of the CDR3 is TGTGCCAGCAGTTTCCTATTGCCCCCTTCCTCGGGACAGGGGGCATATGAGCAGTTCTTC.

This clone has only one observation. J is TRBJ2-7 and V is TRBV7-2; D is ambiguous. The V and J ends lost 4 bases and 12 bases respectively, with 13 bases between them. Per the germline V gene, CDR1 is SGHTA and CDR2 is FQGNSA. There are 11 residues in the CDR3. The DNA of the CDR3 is TGTGCCAGCAGCTACCTCGGACGGGCGTACTTC. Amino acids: CASSYLGRAYF. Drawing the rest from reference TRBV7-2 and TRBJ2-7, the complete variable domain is GAGVSQSPSNKVTEKGKDVELRCDPISGHTALYWYRQSLGQGLEFLIYFQGNSAPDKSGLPSDRFSAERTGGSVSTLTIQRTQQEDSAVYLCASSYLGRAYFGPGTRLTVT.

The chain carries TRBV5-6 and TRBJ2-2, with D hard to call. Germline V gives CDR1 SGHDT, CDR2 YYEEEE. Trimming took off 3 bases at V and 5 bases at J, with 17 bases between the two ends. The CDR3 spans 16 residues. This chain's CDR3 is CASSSDLGGPTGELFF. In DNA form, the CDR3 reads TGTGCCAGCAGCTCCGACCTGGGTGGTCCGACCGGGGAGCTGTTTTTT.

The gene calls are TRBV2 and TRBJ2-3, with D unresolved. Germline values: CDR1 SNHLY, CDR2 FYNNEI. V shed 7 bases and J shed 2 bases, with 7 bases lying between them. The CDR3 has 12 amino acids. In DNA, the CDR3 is TGTGCCAGCAAAAAACCCACAGATACGCAGTATTTT. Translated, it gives CASKKPTDTQYF. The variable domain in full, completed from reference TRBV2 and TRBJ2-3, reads EPEVTQTPSHQVTQMGQEVILRCVPISNHLYFYWYRQILGQKVEFLVSFYNNEISEKSEIFDDQFSVERPDGSNFTLKIRSTKLEDSAMYFCASKKPTDTQYFGPGTRLTVL.